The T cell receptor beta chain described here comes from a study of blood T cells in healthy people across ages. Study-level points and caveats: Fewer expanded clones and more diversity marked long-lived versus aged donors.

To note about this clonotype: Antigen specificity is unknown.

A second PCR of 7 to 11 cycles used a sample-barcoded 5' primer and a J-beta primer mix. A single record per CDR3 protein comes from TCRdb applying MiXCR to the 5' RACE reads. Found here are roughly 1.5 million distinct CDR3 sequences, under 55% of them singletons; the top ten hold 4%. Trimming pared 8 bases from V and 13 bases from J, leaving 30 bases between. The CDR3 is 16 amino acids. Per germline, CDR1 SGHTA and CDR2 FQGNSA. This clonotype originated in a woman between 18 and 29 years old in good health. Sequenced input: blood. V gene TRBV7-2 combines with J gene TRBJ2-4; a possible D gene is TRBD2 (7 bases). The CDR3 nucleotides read TGTGCCAGCCTTGCTTCGGCGGGGGCCCTATACAATGAGCAGTACTTC. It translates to CASLASAGALYNEQYF.